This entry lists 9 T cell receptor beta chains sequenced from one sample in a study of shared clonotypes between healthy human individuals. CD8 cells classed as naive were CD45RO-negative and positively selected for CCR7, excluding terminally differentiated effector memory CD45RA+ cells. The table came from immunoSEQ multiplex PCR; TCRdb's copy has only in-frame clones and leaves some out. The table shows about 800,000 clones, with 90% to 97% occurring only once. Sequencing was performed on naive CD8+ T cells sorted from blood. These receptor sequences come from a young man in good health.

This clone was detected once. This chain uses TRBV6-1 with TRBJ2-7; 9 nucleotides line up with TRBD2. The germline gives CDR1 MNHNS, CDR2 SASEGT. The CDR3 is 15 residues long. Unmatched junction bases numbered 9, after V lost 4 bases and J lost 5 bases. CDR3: CASSVEIAGVHEQYF. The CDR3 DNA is TGTGCCAGCAGTGTAGAAATAGCGGGAGTTCACGAGCAGTACTTC.

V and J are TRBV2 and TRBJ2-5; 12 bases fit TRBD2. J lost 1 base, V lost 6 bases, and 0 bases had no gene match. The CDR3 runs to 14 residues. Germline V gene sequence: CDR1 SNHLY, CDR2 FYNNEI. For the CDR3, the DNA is TGTGCCAGCAGGACTAGCGGGGGCCAAGAGACCCAGTACTTC. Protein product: CASRTSGGQETQYF.

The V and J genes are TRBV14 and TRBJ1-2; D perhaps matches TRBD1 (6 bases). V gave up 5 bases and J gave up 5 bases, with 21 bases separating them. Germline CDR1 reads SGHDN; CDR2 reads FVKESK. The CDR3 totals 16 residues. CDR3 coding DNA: TGTGCCAGCAGCTCCACCATACTAGGACAGCAATATGGCTACACCTTC. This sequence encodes CASSSTILGQQYGYTF.

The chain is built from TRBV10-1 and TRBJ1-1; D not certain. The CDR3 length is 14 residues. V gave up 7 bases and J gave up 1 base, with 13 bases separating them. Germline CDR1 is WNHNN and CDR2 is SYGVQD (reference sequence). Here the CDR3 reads CASNIGRKNTEAFF. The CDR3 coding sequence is TGCGCCAGCAATATCGGCAGGAAGAACACTGAAGCTTTCTTT.

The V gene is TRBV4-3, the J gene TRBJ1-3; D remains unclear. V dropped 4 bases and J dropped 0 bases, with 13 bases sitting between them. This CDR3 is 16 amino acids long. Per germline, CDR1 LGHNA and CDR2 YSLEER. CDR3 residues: CASSLRTAGSGNTIYF. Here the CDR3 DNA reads TGCGCCAGCAGCCTCCGGACGGCGGGCTCTGGAAACACCATATATTTT.

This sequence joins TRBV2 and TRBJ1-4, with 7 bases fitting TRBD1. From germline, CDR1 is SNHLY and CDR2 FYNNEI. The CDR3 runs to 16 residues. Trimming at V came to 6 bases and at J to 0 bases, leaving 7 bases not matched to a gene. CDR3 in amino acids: CASRELGTATNEKLFF. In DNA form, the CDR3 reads TGTGCCAGCAGAGAACTTGGGACAGCAACTAATGAAAAACTGTTTTTT.

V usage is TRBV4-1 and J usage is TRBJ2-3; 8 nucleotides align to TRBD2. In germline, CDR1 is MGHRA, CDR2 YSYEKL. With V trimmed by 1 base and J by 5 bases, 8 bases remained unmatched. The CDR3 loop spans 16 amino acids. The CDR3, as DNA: TGCGCCAGCAGCCAAGTGGTTAGCGGGACACAAGATACGCAGTATTTT. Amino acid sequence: CASSQVVSGTQDTQYF.

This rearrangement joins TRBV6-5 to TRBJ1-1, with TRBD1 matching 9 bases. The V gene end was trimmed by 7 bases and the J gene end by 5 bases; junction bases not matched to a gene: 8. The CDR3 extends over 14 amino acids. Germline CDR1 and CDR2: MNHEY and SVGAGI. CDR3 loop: CASTPGQGRTEAFF. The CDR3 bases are TGTGCCAGCACCCCGGGACAGGGTCGGACTGAAGCTTTCTTT.

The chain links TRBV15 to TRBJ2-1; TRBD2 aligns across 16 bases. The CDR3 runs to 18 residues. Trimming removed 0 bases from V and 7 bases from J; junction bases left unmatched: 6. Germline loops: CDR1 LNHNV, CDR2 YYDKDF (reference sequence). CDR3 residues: CATSRDWGLAGGMNEQFF. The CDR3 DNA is TGTGCCACCAGCAGAGATTGGGGACTAGCGGGAGGGATGAATGAGCAGTTCTTC.